The clone carrying this TCR beta chain was found once. V lost 6 bases and J lost 2, with 9 bases in between. This CDR3 spans 13 amino acids. The source of the sample is a study of identical twins. Using its own MiXCR run on the 5' RACE reads, TCRdb lists one record per CDR3 protein. The table shows about 890,000 distinct CDR3 sequences, with 9% to 15% occurring only once. These data were likewise used in another study, on yellow fever vaccine responses in identical twins.

Sequenced input: PBMCs. This TCR came from a woman aged 18-29 years in good health. The chain uses TRBV23-1 and TRBJ2-3; perhaps TRBD1 as D (5 bases). TRBV23-1 is marked as an open reading frame, function uncertain. The CDR3 DNA reads as TGCGCCAGCAGACAGGCAGACACAGATACGCAGTATTTT. Protein: CASRQADTDTQYF.